This is a list of T cell receptor beta chains from one sample in a study of blood T cell repertoires in COVID-19. Sequencing was performed with immunoSEQ multiplex PCR; in TCRdb, only in-frame clones are kept and a portion is missing. In the table there are over 200,000 clones, roughly 87% of which are singletons. Sequencing was carried out using peripheral blood. The receptor set was obtained from a woman under 30 who had recovered from COVID-19. Each CDR3 is given with its conserved first and last residue. Each record gives: clone size, D gene, V gene, J gene, CDR3 DNA, CDR3 protein. A D gene is named only where the DNA matches it firmly. Clone size appears in some rows only: once, few, many, or a class for an expanded clone.

size: NA
D: NA
V: TRBV5-4
J: TRBJ2-7
DNA: TGTGCCAGCAGCCTACTAGGTGGGGACGAGCAGTACTTC
CDR3: CASSLLGGDEQYF

size: NA
D: TRBD1
V: TRBV10-3
J: TRBJ1-1
DNA: TGTGCCATCAGTGATTCCCCTAAAGGGACAGGGAGGGACAGTGAAGCTTTCTTT
CDR3: CAISDSPKGTGRDSEAFF

size: NA
D: NA
V: TRBV9
J: TRBJ1-3
DNA: TGTGCCAGCAGCGTAGCTACAGCTGGAAACACCATATATTTT
CDR3: CASSVATAGNTIYF

size: NA
D: TRBD1
V: TRBV7-2
J: TRBJ1-5
DNA: TGTGCCAGCAGCAGAACAGGGGCTGCGGGAAATCAGCCCCAGCATTTT
CDR3: CASSRTGAAGNQPQHF

size: NA
D: TRBD2
V: TRBV7-2
J: TRBJ2-7
DNA: TGTGCCAGCAGCTCCCGCGCGGGGGGGAGCTACGAGCAGTACTTC
CDR3: CASSSRAGGSYEQYF

size: NA
D: NA
V: TRBV30
J: TRBJ2-1
DNA: TGTGCCTGGAGTGTACATAGCGTCAATGAGCAGTTCTTC
CDR3: CAWSVHSVNEQFF

size: NA
D: TRBD2
V: TRBV4-1
J: TRBJ2-7
DNA: TGCGCCAGCAGCCAAGGGCTAGCGGCGACCCACGAGCAGTACTTC
CDR3: CASSQGLAATHEQYF

size: few
D: NA
V: TRBV20-1
J: TRBJ2-1
DNA: TGCAGTGCTAGTGGGGGAGAGTCCTACAATGAGCAGTTCTTC
CDR3: CSASGGESYNEQFF

size: few
D: NA
V: TRBV7-3
J: TRBJ2-7
DNA: TGTGCCAGCAGCTCTCAGGGAAATCTCTACGAGCAGTACTTC
CDR3: CASSSQGNLYEQYF

size: NA
D: NA
V: TRBV19
J: TRBJ1-1
DNA: TGTGCCAGTAAACAGGGGAACACTGAAGCTTTCTTT
CDR3: CASKQGNTEAFF

size: NA
D: TRBD2
V: TRBV6-6
J: TRBJ2-1
DNA: TGTGCCAGCACTCCCCCGACTAGCTCTCGGAATGAGCAGTTCTTC
CDR3: CASTPPTSSRNEQFF

size: NA
D: NA
V: TRBV6-4
J: TRBJ1-2
DNA: TGTGCCAGCAGTGACTCGAGTCGCCAGGGCCGGTTCAATGGCTACACCTTC
CDR3: CASSDSSRQGRFNGYTF

size: NA
D: TRBD2
V: TRBV9
J: TRBJ2-1
DNA: TGTGCCAGCAGCGGACTAGCGGGGCCCAATGAGCAGTTCTTC
CDR3: CASSGLAGPNEQFF

size: NA
D: NA
V: TRBV11-3
J: TRBJ2-3
DNA: TGTGCCAGCAGCCCCGACAGTATTACAGATACGCAGTATTTT
CDR3: CASSPDSITDTQYF

size: NA
D: NA
V: TRBV7-2
J: TRBJ2-7
DNA: TGTGCCAGCAGCTTAGGTGTCAGGGTGTACGAGCAGTACTTC
CDR3: CASSLGVRVYEQYF

size: NA
D: NA
V: TRBV11-3
J: TRBJ2-2
DNA: TGTGCCAGCAGCTTAATAACCCGGGGAGACACCGGGGAGCTGTTTTTT
CDR3: CASSLITRGDTGELFF

size: NA
D: TRBD1
V: TRBV9
J: TRBJ2-2
DNA: TGTGCCACCTCCCATGAGACAGGGTATAACACCGGGGAGCTGTTTTTT
CDR3: CATSHETGYNTGELFF

size: NA
D: TRBD2
V: TRBV5-6
J: TRBJ2-7
DNA: TGTGCCAGCAGCTTAAACCCCGGACTAGCGGATTCCTACGAGCAGTACTTC
CDR3: CASSLNPGLADSYEQYF

size: NA
D: NA
V: TRBV6-2/TRBV6-3
J: TRBJ2-1
DNA: TGTGCCAGCAGTTACCCCCCTACTAGGAATGAGCAGTTCTTC
CDR3: CASSYPPTRNEQFF

size: NA
D: NA
V: TRBV27
J: TRBJ2-2
DNA: TGTGCCAGCAGTCCTTCTATGGGCGCTTACACCGGGGAGCTGTTTTTT
CDR3: CASSPSMGAYTGELFF

size: few
D: TRBD1
V: TRBV6-5
J: TRBJ1-1
DNA: TGTGCCAGCAGGGACAGGGGGGAGACTGAAGCTTTCTTT
CDR3: CASRDRGETEAFF

size: NA
D: NA
V: TRBV7-2
J: TRBJ2-3
DNA: TGTGCCAGCAGCCAGAGGTTTGGGACAGATACGCAGTATTTT
CDR3: CASSQRFGTDTQYF

size: once
D: NA
V: TRBV4-2
J: TRBJ2-5
DNA: TGTGCCAGCAGCCAAGATCTGAGAGGCGCGGGCGAGACCCAGTACTTC
CDR3: CASSQDLRGAGETQYF